This T cell receptor (beta chain) is drawn from a study of shared clonotypes between healthy human individuals. This clone was seen a few times. The CDR3 has 14 residues. Germline V gene data show CDR1 as KGHSH and CDR2 as LQKENI. V was shortened by 6 bases and J by 7 bases, with 16 bases between the two germline ends. Sorted subsets were amplified in replicate PCRs using around 220 ng DNA, approximately 30,000 T cell genomes. Assay: immunoSEQ multiplex PCR; the TCRdb copy retains only in-frame clones and omits some. Among a few hundred thousand clones listed, 50% to 75% were seen once. J is TRBJ1-5 and V is TRBV18; perhaps TRBD1 as D (5 bases). Sequencing input: memory CD4+ T cells sorted from blood. The subset is: CD45RA-negative fraction. This TCR was sampled from a man younger than 45 in good health. In DNA form, the CDR3 reads TGTGCCAGCTCCCCAGTGCAGGGAGACCAGCCCCAGCATTTT. Translation gives CASSPVQGDQPQHF.